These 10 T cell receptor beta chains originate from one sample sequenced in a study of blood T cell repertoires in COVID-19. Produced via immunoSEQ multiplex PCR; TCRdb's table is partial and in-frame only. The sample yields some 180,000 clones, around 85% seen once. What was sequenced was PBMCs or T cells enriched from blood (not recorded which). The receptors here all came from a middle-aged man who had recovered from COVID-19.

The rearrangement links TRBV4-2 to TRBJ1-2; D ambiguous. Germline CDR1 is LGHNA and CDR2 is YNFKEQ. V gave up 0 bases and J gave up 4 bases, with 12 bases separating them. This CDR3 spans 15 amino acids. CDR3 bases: TGTGCCAGCAGCCAAGATCAGGCAGGAAGCTATGGCTACACCTTC. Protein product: CASSQDQAGSYGYTF.

The CDR3 region is CASSLQSTGYNSPLHF. CDR3 coding DNA: TGTGCCAGCAGCTTACAATCGACAGGATATAATTCACCCCTCCACTTT. The V gene is TRBV7-2, the J gene TRBJ1-6, with D tentatively TRBD1 (6 bases). The CDR3 loop spans 16 amino acids. Trimming removed 2 bases from V and 4 bases from J, with 12 bases in between. CDR1 and CDR2 (germline): SGHTA, FQGNSA.

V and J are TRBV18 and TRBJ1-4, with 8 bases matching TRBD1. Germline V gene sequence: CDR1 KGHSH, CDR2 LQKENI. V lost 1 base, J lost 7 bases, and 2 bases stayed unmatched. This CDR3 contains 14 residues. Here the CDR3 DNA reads TGTGCCAGCTCACCACTACAGGGGGGTGAAAAACTGTTTTTT. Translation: CASSPLQGGEKLFF.

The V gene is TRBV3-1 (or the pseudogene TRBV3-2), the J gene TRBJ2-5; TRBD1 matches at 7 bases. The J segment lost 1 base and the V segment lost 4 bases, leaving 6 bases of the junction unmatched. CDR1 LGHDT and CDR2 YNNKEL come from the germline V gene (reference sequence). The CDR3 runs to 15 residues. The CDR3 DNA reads TGTGCCAGCAGCCCTGGGACAGCCACCCAAGAGACCCAGTACTTC. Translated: CASSPGTATQETQYF.

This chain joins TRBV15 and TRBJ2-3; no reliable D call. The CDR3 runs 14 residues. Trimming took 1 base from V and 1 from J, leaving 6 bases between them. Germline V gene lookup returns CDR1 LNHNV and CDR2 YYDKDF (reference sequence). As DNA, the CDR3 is TGTGCCACCAGCAGAGCCCAGGGCACAGATACGCAGTATTTT. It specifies CATSRAQGTDTQYF.

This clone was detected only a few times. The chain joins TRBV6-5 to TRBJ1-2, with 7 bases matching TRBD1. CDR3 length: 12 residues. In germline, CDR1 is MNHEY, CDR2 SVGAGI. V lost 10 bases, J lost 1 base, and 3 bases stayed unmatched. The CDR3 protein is CATTGVNYGYTF. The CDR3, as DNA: TGTGCCACTACAGGGGTTAACTATGGCTACACCTTC.

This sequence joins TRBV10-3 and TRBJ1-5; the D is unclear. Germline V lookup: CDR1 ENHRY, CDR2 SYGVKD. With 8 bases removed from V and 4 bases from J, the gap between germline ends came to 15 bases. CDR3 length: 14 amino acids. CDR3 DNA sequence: TGTGCCATCGGAGATTTGGGTATGAATCAGCCCCAGCATTTT. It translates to CAIGDLGMNQPQHF.

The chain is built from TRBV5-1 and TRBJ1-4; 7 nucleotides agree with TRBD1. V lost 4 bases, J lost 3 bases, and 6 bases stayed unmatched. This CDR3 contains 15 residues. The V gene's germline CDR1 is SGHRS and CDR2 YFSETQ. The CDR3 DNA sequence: TGCGCCAGCAGCAGCCGACAGGGTGCTAATGAAAAACTGTTTTTT. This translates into CASSSRQGANEKLFF.

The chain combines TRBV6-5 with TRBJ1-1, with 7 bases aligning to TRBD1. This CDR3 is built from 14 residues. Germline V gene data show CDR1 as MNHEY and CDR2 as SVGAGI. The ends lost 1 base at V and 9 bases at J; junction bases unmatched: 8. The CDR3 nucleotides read TGTGCCAGCAGTTACTTCCGGGACAGCCCTAAAGCTTTCTTT. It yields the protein CASSYFRDSPKAFF.

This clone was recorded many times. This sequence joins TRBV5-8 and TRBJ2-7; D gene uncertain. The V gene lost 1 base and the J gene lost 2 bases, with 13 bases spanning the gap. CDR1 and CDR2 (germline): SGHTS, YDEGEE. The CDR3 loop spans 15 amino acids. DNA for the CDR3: TGTGCCAGCAGCTTGCGTCCAACTACGACCTACGAGCAGTACTTC. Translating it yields CASSLRPTTTYEQYF. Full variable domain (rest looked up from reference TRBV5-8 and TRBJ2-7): EAGVTQSPTHLIKTRGQQATLRCSPISGHTSVYWYQQALGLGLQFLLWYDEGEERNRGNFPPRFSGRQFPNYSSELNVNALELEDSALYLCASSLRPTTTYEQYFGPGTRLTVT.